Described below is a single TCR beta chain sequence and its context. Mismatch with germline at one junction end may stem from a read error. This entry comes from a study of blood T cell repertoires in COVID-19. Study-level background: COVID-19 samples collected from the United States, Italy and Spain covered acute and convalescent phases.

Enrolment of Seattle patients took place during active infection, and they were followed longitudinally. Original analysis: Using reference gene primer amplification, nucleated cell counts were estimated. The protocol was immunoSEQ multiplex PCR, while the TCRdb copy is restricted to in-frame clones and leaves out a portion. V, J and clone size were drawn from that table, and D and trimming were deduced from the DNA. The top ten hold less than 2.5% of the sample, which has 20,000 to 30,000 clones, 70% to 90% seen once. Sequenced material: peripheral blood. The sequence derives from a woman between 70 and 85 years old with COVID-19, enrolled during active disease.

CDR3 nucleotides: TGTGCCAGTAGTATCGCCGGGAATGAAAAATTGTTTTTT. It yields the protein CASSIAGNEKLFF. The chain employs TRBV19 and TRBJ1-4; D gene ambiguous. The CDR3 runs 13 residues. Germline V gene data show CDR1 as LNHDA and CDR2 as SQIVND (reference sequence).